A selection of T cell receptor beta chains follows, all from one sample in a study of blood T cell repertoires in COVID-19. Repertoires were generated with immunoSEQ multiplex PCR, while TCRdb's copy carries only in-frame clones and drops some. The table shows around 250,000 clones, with approximately 84% occurring only once. The sequenced material came from PBMCs or T cells enriched from blood (not recorded which). These receptors were taken from a man between 45 and 60 years old who had recovered from COVID-19. The CDR3 runs from the conserved cysteine through the conserved F or W. D genes are given only for firm matches.

V gene	J gene	CDR3 length	D gene	CDR3 protein
TRBV28	TRBJ2-2	14	NA	CASRPQVFTGELFF
TRBV7-9	TRBJ2-3	14	NA	CASSFQERTDTQYF
TRBV7-2	TRBJ2-3	14	TRBD1	CASNNDRDTDTQYF
TRBV5-1	TRBJ1-6	15	TRBD1	CASSQGQGGNSPLHF
TRBV4-1	TRBJ1-6	15	NA	CASSLLRAPNSPLHF
TRBV15	TRBJ1-1	14	TRBD1	CATSSGQAGPEAFF
TRBV5-1	TRBJ1-4	15	NA	CASSLAGTTNEKLFF
TRBV6-4	TRBJ2-7	17	TRBD1	CASSDNAYRDSTYEQYF
TRBV11-2	TRBJ2-1	16	TRBD2	CASSLMSSGSYNEQFF
TRBV27	TRBJ2-7	15	TRBD1	CASSLSTGETYEQYF
TRBV18	TRBJ2-1	12	NA	CASSPNEFEQFF
TRBV10-2	TRBJ2-2	15	NA	CASSEGQGWAGELFF
TRBV19	TRBJ1-5	14	TRBD1	CAIRDRGFGQPQHF
TRBV15	TRBJ1-4	17	TRBD1	CATSRDRGTALNEKLFF
TRBV10-1	TRBJ2-2	15	NA	CASSESNGGTGELFF
TRBV10-3	TRBJ1-1	20	NA	CAIRRSVPKSRTMMNTEAFF
TRBV28	TRBJ1-2	13	TRBD1	CASRGQGRHGYTF
TRBV14	TRBJ2-1	15	TRBD2	CASSQGGLADNEQFF
TRBV3-1/TRBV3-2	TRBJ2-7	15	TRBD1	CASSQAPQGGHEQYF
TRBV3-1/TRBV3-2	TRBJ1-2	14	NA	CASSPQGFLGGYTF
TRBV18	TRBJ1-1	14	NA	CASSPRARDTEAFF
TRBV7-3	TRBJ2-1	16	TRBD2	CASSLKGLAASNEQFF
TRBV2	TRBJ1-5	14	NA	CASSDSRGNQPQHF
TRBV10-3	TRBJ1-1	13	NA	CATSTGSHTEAFF
TRBV5-4	TRBJ2-5	17	TRBD2	CASRRKGLAGGSETQYF
TRBV25-1	TRBJ1-6	14	NA	CASSEAGAHSPLHF
TRBV11-3	TRBJ2-3	17	TRBD2	CASSLVVGAGKGDTQYF
TRBV5-8	TRBJ1-2	13	NA	CASSFSRVYGYTF
TRBV3-1/TRBV3-2	TRBJ2-7	15	TRBD1	CASSPIQGATREQYF
TRBV28	TRBJ2-2	13	TRBD1	CASSHTGAGELFF
TRBV5-4	TRBJ2-1	15	NA	CASSFLSGDYNEQFF
TRBV5-1	TRBJ2-3	13	NA	CASSLGDTDTQYF
TRBV6-5	TRBJ2-3	15	TRBD2	CASSYPRGGQDTQYF
TRBV7-2	TRBJ1-2	15	NA	CASSPGLTANYGYTF
TRBV18	TRBJ1-2	13	NA	CASSPQQGDGYTF
TRBV19	TRBJ1-5	14	NA	CASSMLGGLEPQHF
TRBV11-2	TRBJ1-3	18	NA	CASSLGGRTALDGNTIYF
TRBV4-2	TRBJ1-1	15	NA	CASSQAGTSNTEAFF
TRBV9	TRBJ2-2	11	NA	CASRDPGELFF
TRBV7-6	TRBJ2-5	16	TRBD1	CASSFDQGAISETQYF
TRBV27	TRBJ1-6	15	NA	CASTHGTLYNSPLHF
TRBV19	TRBJ1-5	12	NA	CASSTHPGPQHF
TRBV5-1	TRBJ2-7	14	TRBD2	CASSLSPAGGPQYF
TRBV4-2	TRBJ1-1	15	TRBD1	CASSQQTGGLRRAFF
TRBV6-5	TRBJ1-3	15	NA	CASSLGTELGNTIYF
TRBV28	TRBJ2-4	15	NA	CASQQGRLAKNIQYF
TRBV11-2	TRBJ1-1	15	TRBD1	CASSLTGQGDTEAFF
TRBV27	TRBJ1-1	16	NA	CASRSYGGGRGTEAFF
TRBV19	TRBJ1-5	14	NA	CASSIQGGNQPQHF
TRBV4-3	TRBJ1-2	15	NA	CASSPDRSLNYGYTF
TRBV4-2	TRBJ1-4	15	TRBD1	CASSQPGQGNEKLFF
TRBV7-9	TRBJ2-3	12	TRBD2	CASSLLAGSQYF
TRBV7-2	TRBJ2-5	14	NA	CASSPPGLQETQYF
TRBV18	TRBJ1-5	15	NA	CASSPPTGRNQPQHF
TRBV7-3	TRBJ2-7	14	NA	CAQRTAGCSYEQYF
TRBV18	TRBJ2-6	15	TRBD2	CASSPAGAGANVLTF
TRBV19	TRBJ2-1	20	TRBD2	CASSTPRQRGGPRSYNEQFF
TRBV11-3	TRBJ2-2	14	TRBD2	CASSSSGSSGELFF